This TCR beta chain was sequenced during a study of cytomegalovirus exposure and HLA in healthy donors (dated by TCRdb to about 2017). With respect to the entire study: According to an earlier analysis of 587 of the donors, some 170 million T cells yielded 117 million unique TCR beta sequences and 250 to 350 Gb of sequence data. Around 300 gigabases of sequencing data and tens of millions of unique TCR sequences were included in an early release covering several hundred HLA-typed donors. Of the roughly 400 genotyped donors, approximately 83% fell in the genetic ancestry cluster associated with self-reported Caucasian donors. The study aimed to test whether cataloging public T cell receptors could reveal signatures of past pathogen exposure. The study used immunosequencing to profile the T cell repertoires of approximately 640 subjects and linked those repertoires to cytomegalovirus serostatus. Besides the first cohort of roughly 700 subjects, a separate validation cohort made up of about 120 different subjects was used. High-throughput TCR immunosequencing, statistical association of individual TCRs with disease status, and machine learning were combined to predict cytomegalovirus infection status. To study patterns of TCR occurrence, a later analysis re-analyzed previously published TCR beta repertoires from more than 550 donors and added high-resolution HLA genotyping. Rather than drawing on any new phenotypic data, the later analysis identified candidate immune exposures from TCR beta sequences and the way those sequences occurred across donors. An earlier analysis of fewer than 700 of the donors applied high-throughput TCR beta sequencing to assess whether each TCR beta V gene segment acted as functional or pseudogenic. Alongside the repertoire data, information on donor age, sex, ethnicity and CMV serostatus was compiled. In a later genetic analysis, genome-wide SNP genotypes for about 55% of the 666 donors were used, and that subset was treated as a discovery cohort. Every repertoire in the discovery cohort had been generated on one and the same sequencing platform. Class I and class II HLA loci were covered by the typing at four-digit resolution. The number of typed donors differed by locus: about 620-640 for A, B, C, DRB1 and DQB1; roughly 510 for DQA1; 606 for DPA1; and about 470 for DPB1. Four or five DR-DQ haplotypes were treated as single units for association and clustering because of strong linkage in the cohort. Among about 400 genotyped donors of the cohort, an average of around 240,000 unique TCR beta nucleotide sequences was sequenced per donor, of which about 20% were non-productive. Results the study describes overall, beyond this receptor: V-gene and J-gene trimming of TCR beta chains was associated with a missense DCLRE1C variant in a later genetic analysis, and the association was replicated in an independent cohort. An earlier analysis of approximately 540 of the donors showed that most TCR beta V segments appeared in productive rearrangements either about 87% or about 30% of the time, which broadly matched IMGT annotations. According to a later analysis, most CMV-associated TCR beta chains appeared to be HLA-restricted, and the HLA associations seemed to be driven largely by CMV exposure. Sequencing depth was assumed to be roughly uniform across donors in the presence/absence analyses, though that assumption may not hold. Linkage disequilibrium might explain the correlated functional status among segregating V segments, but an unknown experimental factor could not be ruled out. The authors suggested that the approach could potentially be extended to other disease states and immunological phenotypes. HLA typing was unavailable for some donors at each locus, so association tests used only the typed subset. According to a later genetic analysis, donors in an Asian-associated ancestry cluster had fewer N-insertions in productive TCRs than the approximately 690-donor mean. Some IMGT-functional V segments, including TRBV6-2 and TRBV6-3, could not be told apart with the 87-base-pair reads, so those segments were excluded. CMV serostatus was the only immune exposure information available for the cohort. A cluster of highly shared sequence variants was judged likely to represent a technical artifact of the sequencing pipeline. A later analysis reported that several top co-occurrence clusters appeared linked to parvovirus B19, influenza, CMV and Epstein-Barr virus. The earlier analysis of approximately 560 of the donors excluded roughly 17 rarely observed V segments, including chromosome 9 orphons, because counts were too low. A few of the identified cytomegalovirus-associated TCR beta chains were confirmed in vitro to be specific for cytomegalovirus antigens. A further reported finding was that TCR beta sequences accurately predicted the HLA-A and HLA-B alleles for most subjects in the first cohort. When HLA alleles, especially DR and DQ, strongly co-occurred, attributing TCR associations to individual alleles was difficult. The classifier was reported to diagnose cytomegalovirus status with high specificity and sensitivity in both the original cohort and the validation cohort. A later analysis associated about 16,000 TCR beta sequences with specific HLA alleles at a false discovery rate of 0.05. Most TCR sequences were seen in very few donors, while some public TCRs were found in many individuals. In a later analysis, TCR association rates were found to vary across HLA loci, with the most associated TCRs seen for DRB1 alleles and the fewest for HLA-C alleles. A total of fewer than 200 TCR beta chains were listed by the study as associated with cytomegalovirus. A later analysis found that HLA-associated TCR beta chains were more clonally expanded and had lower generation probabilities than equally common non-associated chains. In this cohort, only TCR beta chains were sequenced, and detectable features were limited by the absence of alpha or paired-chain data.

To prepare the library, the immunoSEQ multiplex PCR assay was applied. For the multiplex PCR, a mixture combining 60 forward primers for TCR Vbeta segments and 13 reverse primers for TCR Jbeta segments was used. The CDR3 region of rearranged TCR beta genes was amplified from genomic DNA with a multiplex PCR assay. The Illumina HiSeq System was used to sequence the amplified TCR beta libraries as 87-base-pair reads. Regarding the original processing steps: Across the roughly 640 repertoires, a later analysis counted approximately 75 million unique TCR beta chains, 9 million to 14 million of which were shared by at least two donors. A nearest-neighbor algorithm error-corrected the raw reads and collapsed the reads into unique sequences, merging closely related sequences to remove PCR and sequencing errors. Alignment of CDR3 sequences to IMGT reference sequences was used to assign V, D and J gene segments. For a sequence to be retained, a match of at least six nucleotides was required to both a V gene segment and a J gene segment. A rearrangement counted as productive if the CDR3 had no stop codons and remained in frame with V and J, and every other rearrangement counted as non-productive. CDR3 was defined by IMGT convention, running from the second conserved V-encoded cysteine to the conserved J-encoded phenylalanine. Sequences without an unambiguous match to a single V gene segment were excluded from the earlier analysis of approximately 600 of the donors. An earlier analysis of over 450 of the donors classified V segments as functional when productive rearrangements were above 56.7% and as segregating when the standard deviation between donors was above 5%. To diagnose cytomegalovirus status from the catalog of TCR beta chain sequences, a statistical classification framework was built. In a later analysis, V and J genes were assigned by comparing TCR nucleotide sequences against IMGT/GENE-DB human TR gene sequences. In a later analysis, CDR3 sequences and most-parsimonious VDJ recombination scenarios were assigned using the TCRdist pipeline. In a later analysis, every TCR beta chain was defined by the combination of its CDR3 amino acid sequence and its V-gene family, and reads without a unique V-gene family were dropped. To address suspected cross-contamination and a sequencing artifact, a later analysis removed 550 to 750 highly shared, low-generation-probability nucleotide sequences. In a later analysis, a clonal expansion index for each public chain was calculated from normalized within-repertoire ranks of inferred template counts. Generation probabilities in a later analysis came from a VDJ recombination model fitted to out-of-frame rearrangements, and those results were checked against IGoR. Hypergeometric tests were used in a later analysis to score TCR-TCR, TCR-HLA and TCR-CMV co-occurrence, with a repertoire-size bias correction applied to the TCR pairs. To estimate false discovery rates, a later analysis permuted the HLA or CMV assignments 20 times. In a later analysis, co-occurring TCRs were grouped using DBSCAN, with TCRdist sequence similarity added in when clustering inside HLA-allele-positive subsets. Co-occurrence clustering excluded repertoires with fewer than 30,000 or more than 120,000 public chains, plus five with anomalous nucleotide sharing. What TCRdb holds here is the immuneACCESS table cut down to in-frame rearrangements. Part of the clones is not present; checked against another copy, under half of the missing clones reflect an unresolved V gene, and the others are unexplained. That table is the source of V, J and clone size, and D and trimming were worked out from the DNA. Across this sample there are about 150,000 clones, with nearly 80% seen only once. The ten largest account for 3% to 3.5% of the sample.

At the junction V is shortened by 4 bases and J by 2 bases; bases outside the gene matches: 4. CDR1 and CDR2 (SNHLY, FYNNEI) derive from the germline V gene. The cysteine opens and the phenylalanine closes a CDR3 of 15 amino acids. The entry retains the CDR3 DNA only, 45 bases that are in frame from base 1. On this clone: This clone's antigen is unknown. Per-base quality was not reported, and no clone a single base away is much larger than it.

In total, 600 or so healthy bone marrow donors made up the cohort. At the time of sampling, all cohort members were nominally healthy, though unrecorded immune exposures were likely present. The donor tested CMV seronegative, placing the donor among the 350 to 400 seronegative members of the cohort. Every donor gave a peripheral blood sample, and the peripheral blood mononuclear cells from that sample were used for TCR beta sequencing. Genomic DNA was extracted from the blood cell samples with the Qiagen DNeasy Blood Extraction Kit. The receptor was derived from a woman in her forties in good health and CMV-seronegative. Here the chain combines TRBV2 and TRBJ2-2, with TRBD2 matching 7 junction bases. Sequencing was done on a sample of PBMCs. The DNA reads TGTGCCAGCAGTGGGCCTAGCGGAAACACCGGGGAGCTGTTTTTT. It encodes CASSGPSGNTGELFF.